One and the same sample provided the 27 T cell receptor beta chains below, sequenced in a study of T-cell memory formation after mild COVID-19. TCRdb ran MiXCR on the 5' RACE reads and lists one entry per CDR3 protein. The repertoire includes approximately 35,000 distinct CDR3 sequences, more than 20% of them detected once, and approximately 1.5% sits in the top ten. Sample: PBMCs or a T cell subset sorted from them (not recorded which). Receptor source: an adult who had mild COVID-19 (a few samples of this study predate the infection). Cell type and time point are not known.

By share of the sample, this clonotype is medium-sized. The V gene is TRBV7-8, the J gene TRBJ2-3; no reliable D call. Looked up from germline, CDR1 is SGHVS and CDR2 is FQNEAQ. Trimming removed 3 bases at V and 6 bases at J, with 10 bases between. This CDR3 has 13 amino acids. DNA of the CDR3: TGTGCCAGCAGCTTCCAGCCTAGGGATACGCAGTATTTT. As protein: CASSFQPRDTQYF.

The sample holds a few counts of this clonotype. The chain's CDR3 is CSAREPTGSLGNGYTF. The CDR3 DNA is TGCAGTGCTAGAGAACCGACAGGTTCGCTCGGGAATGGCTACACCTTC. The chain links TRBV20-1 to TRBJ1-2; tentative D call: TRBD1 (6 bases). The V end lost 0 bases, the J end lost 6 bases, and 20 bases lay between the germline ends. Germline CDR1 and CDR2: DFQATT and SNEGSKA (reference sequence). The CDR3 is made up of 16 amino acids.

This clonotype has ten or more counts. The V gene is TRBV7-2, the J gene TRBJ2-5, with D possibly TRBD2 on 6 matching bases. Between the trimmed V and J ends, which lost 5 bases and 6 bases, there was a span of 10 bases. The CDR3 runs 12 residues. Germline CDR1 and CDR2: SGHTA and FQGNSA. This CDR3 is CASSHAGKTQYF. CDR3 bases: TGTGCCAGCAGCCATGCGGGGAAGACCCAGTACTTC.

The V gene is TRBV4-3, the J gene TRBJ2-5; unclear D gene. This CDR3 has 14 residues. Trimming removed 0 bases from V and 5 bases from J, with 10 bases in between. The V gene's germline CDR1 is LGHNA and CDR2 YSLEER. The CDR3 sequence: CASSQDVLSETQYF. In DNA form, the CDR3 reads TGCGCCAGCAGCCAAGATGTACTATCGGAGACCCAGTACTTC.

This clonotype is medium-sized by share. J is TRBJ2-3 and V is TRBV5-1; TRBD2 matches 14 bases. The germline V gene has CDR1 SGHRS and CDR2 YFSETQ. The CDR3 has 16 residues. The V and J ends lost 4 bases and 3 bases, in that order; junction bases with no gene match: 4. The CDR3, as DNA: TGCGCCAGCAGCCTCGGACTAGCGGGAGGAACAGATACGCAGTATTTT. Amino acid sequence: CASSLGLAGGTDTQYF.

There are many counts of this clonotype. V usage is TRBV6-1 and J usage is TRBJ1-5, with no clear D. The V and J ends lost 6 bases and 1 base respectively, with 13 bases between them. This CDR3 is 15 amino acids long. The germline CDR1 and CDR2 sequences are MNHNS and SASEGT. CDR3 sequence reads: CASRDPRESNQPQHF. Written as DNA, the CDR3 is TGTGCCAGCAGAGACCCACGGGAAAGCAATCAGCCCCAGCATTTT.

This clonotype has at least ten counts. The chain combines TRBV12-3 or TRBV12-4 with TRBJ2-1, with TRBD2 identical over 9 bases. This CDR3 spans 15 amino acids. Trimming at V came to 4 bases and at J to 8 bases, leaving 9 bases not matched to a gene. CDR3 bases: TGTGCCAGCAGTTATAGCGGGAGCGCAAGCGATGAGCAGTTCTTC. It is translated as CASSYSGSASDEQFF.

The V and J genes are TRBV12-3 or TRBV12-4 and TRBJ1-2, with D uncertain. The length of the CDR3 is 15 residues. V dropped 3 bases and J dropped 1 base, with 12 bases sitting between them. DNA for the CDR3: TGTGCCAGCAGTTTCGAAGAGCCCGTTAACTATGGCTACACCTTC. Residues: CASSFEEPVNYGYTF.

This clonotype appeared many times. The chain uses TRBV4-2 and TRBJ1-6, with D unclear. Germline-derived CDR1 and CDR2 are LGHNA and YNFKEQ. The CDR3 length is 16 residues. Trimming pared 0 bases from V and 7 bases from J, leaving 13 bases between. Here the CDR3 DNA reads TGTGCCAGCAGCCAAGATAGACCTCCAAAGAATTCACCCCTCCACTTT. Its translation: CASSQDRPPKNSPLHF.

This clonotype was observed at least ten times. This sequence joins TRBV7-2 and TRBJ2-3; 8 bases agree with TRBD2. The V gene's germline CDR1 is SGHTA and CDR2 FQGNSA. V was pared by 5 bases and J by 6 bases, with 7 bases of the junction left unmatched. There are 14 residues in the CDR3. The CDR3 bases are TGTGCCAGCAGCCCTGGACTAGCTCTCGATACGCAGTATTTT. This gives the protein CASSPGLALDTQYF.

The gene calls are TRBV7-9 and TRBJ2-7; no definite D call. The V gene's germline CDR1 is SEHNR and CDR2 FQNEAQ (reference sequence). The V end lost 6 bases, the J end lost 2 bases, and 11 bases lay between the germline ends. The CDR3 spans 13 residues. The CDR3 DNA reads TGTGCCAGCAGTAACCCGGCCCCCTACGAGCAGTACTTC. Residues: CASSNPAPYEQYF.

This clonotype has ten or more counts. The chain employs TRBV20-1 and TRBJ2-1; 10 bases are a match to TRBD2. Trimming at V came to 1 base and at J to 8 bases, leaving 17 bases not matched to a gene. CDR3 length: 18 amino acids. The germline CDR1 and CDR2 sequences are DFQATT and SNEGSKA (reference sequence). CDR3 amino acids: CSARALLFSGGPPDEQFF. DNA of the CDR3: TGCAGTGCTAGAGCCCTCCTCTTTAGCGGGGGGCCACCGGATGAGCAGTTCTTC.

A few counts support this clonotype. Since a much larger clone is just one base distant, this may be a read error. This chain connects TRBV7-2 to TRBJ1-2; 9 positions match TRBD1. CDR3 length: 15 residues. Germline CDR1 is SGHTA and CDR2 is FQGNSA. DNA of the CDR3: TGTGCCAGCATCTTAGGGGCCCGACAGGGGGGTGGCTACACCTTC. This translates into CASILGARQGGGYTF. Filled out from reference TRBV7-2 and TRBJ1-2, the complete variable domain reads GAGVSQSPSNKVTEKGKDVELRCDPISGHTALYWYRQSLGQGLEFLIYFQGNSAPDKSGLPSDRFSAERTGGSVSTLTIQRTQQEDSAVYLCASILGARQGGGYTFGSGTRLTVV.

In its sample, this clonotype was seen a few times. The V gene is TRBV28, the J gene TRBJ1-5; a possible D gene is TRBD1 (6 bases). The germline V gene encodes CDR1 MDHEN and CDR2 SYDVKM. Trimming cost V 6 bases and J 5 bases, with 11 bases left between them. The CDR3 is made up of 13 amino acids. The CDR3 sequence is CASSPGQDQPQHF. The CDR3 bases are TGTGCCAGCAGCCCGGGACAAGATCAGCCCCAGCATTTT.

The V gene is TRBV11-3, the J gene TRBJ2-1; TRBD2 matches at 14 bases. The germline gives CDR1 SGHNT, CDR2 YENEEA. The CDR3 contains 17 residues. Losses at the gene ends were 2 bases for V and 8 bases for J; bases not matched to a gene: 8. CDR3 residues: CASSLQTSGGARDEQFF. CDR3 DNA sequence: TGTGCCAGCAGCTTACAGACTAGCGGGGGGGCTAGGGATGAGCAGTTCTTC.

This clonotype was seen repeatedly, ten times or more. The chain joins TRBV4-2 to TRBJ2-1; TRBD1 agrees at 11 bases. CDR3 length: 15 residues. Germline CDR1 LGHNA, CDR2 YNFKEQ. Unmatched junction bases numbered 7, after V lost 7 bases and J lost 5 bases. The CDR3 reads CASTSGQGAHNEQFF. As DNA, the CDR3 is TGTGCCAGCACGTCCGGACAGGGGGCCCACAATGAGCAGTTCTTC.

Ten or more counts support this clonotype. The chain carries TRBV7-9 and TRBJ1-2; 10 nucleotides line up with TRBD1. The CDR3 is 14 amino acids. The V and J ends lost 3 bases and 5 bases, in that order; junction bases with no gene match: 3. Per germline, CDR1 SEHNR and CDR2 FQNEAQ (reference sequence). The CDR3 here is CASSLTGGEYGYTF. The CDR3 DNA follows: TGTGCCAGCAGCTTGACAGGGGGCGAGTATGGCTACACCTTC.

This clonotype has ten or more counts. This chain uses TRBV11-1 with TRBJ2-2, with a tentative D call TRBD1 (6 bases). The CDR3 sequence is 14 residues long. Per the germline V gene, CDR1 is SGHAT and CDR2 is FQDESV (reference sequence). V lost 5 bases and J 5 bases, leaving 12 bases between the germline ends. As DNA, the CDR3 is TGTGCCAGCAGCCCTTGGGGACAAACCGGGGAGCTGTTTTTT. It yields the protein CASSPWGQTGELFF.

This sequence joins TRBV20-1 and TRBJ2-1; 11 bases align to TRBD2. There are 16 residues in the CDR3. The germline gives CDR1 DFQATT, CDR2 SNEGSKA (reference sequence). V lost 6 bases, J lost 10 bases, and 17 bases stayed unmatched. Written as DNA, the CDR3 is TGCAGTGCCGACGGGGCTTTGGCTAGCGGGGGGCTCGAGCAGTTCTTC. It translates to CSADGALASGGLEQFF.

This clonotype occurred many times. This chain connects TRBV19 to TRBJ2-3, with D perhaps matching TRBD1 (5 bases). The CDR3 is 14 residues long. V was clipped by 3 bases and J by 2 bases, with 9 bases between them. Germline lookup yields CDR1 LNHDA and CDR2 SQIVND (reference sequence). CDR3: CASSMGLTTDTQYF. The CDR3 DNA reads TGTGCCAGTAGTATGGGGCTGACCACAGATACGCAGTATTTT.

This clonotype appeared many times. The rearrangement uses TRBV12-3 or TRBV12-4 and TRBJ1-2, with D hard to call. V was trimmed by 4 bases and J by 7 bases, leaving 13 bases between them. The CDR3 totals 13 residues. CDR3 in DNA: TGTGCCAGCAGTTCAACACCAGAAGGTGGCTACACCTTC. It translates to CASSSTPEGGYTF.

This clonotype was counted at least ten times. The J gene is TRBJ2-1, the V gene TRBV3-1; 12 bases agree with TRBD2. CDR3 length: 16 amino acids. Germline CDR1 reads LGHDT; CDR2 reads YNNKEL (reference sequence). Trimming removed 4 bases from V and 4 bases from J; junction bases left unmatched: 5. The CDR3 DNA follows: TGTGCCAGCAGCCCAAGGACTAGCGGGGCGTACAATGAGCAGTTCTTC. Its translation: CASSPRTSGAYNEQFF.

This chain uses TRBV4-1 with TRBJ1-6; the D is unclear. Germline-derived CDR1 and CDR2 are MGHRA and YSYEKL. V was shortened by 0 bases and J by 6 bases, with 9 bases between the two germline ends. The CDR3 runs 15 residues. CDR3 sequence reads: CASSQELEINSPLHF. The DNA for the CDR3 is TGCGCCAGCAGCCAAGAGCTGGAGATTAATTCACCCCTCCACTTT.

This clonotype was observed many times. The chain is built from TRBV10-3 and TRBJ2-1; no firm D call. The CDR3 is made up of 14 amino acids. Trimming stripped 3 bases from V and 5 bases from J, with 11 bases between. Germline lookup yields CDR1 ENHRY and CDR2 SYGVKD. CDR3 sequence reads: CAISDPTWNNEQFF. In DNA, the CDR3 is TGTGCCATCAGTGATCCGACCTGGAACAATGAGCAGTTCTTC.

J is TRBJ2-7 and V is TRBV5-1, with D hard to call. The CDR3 is made up of 14 amino acids. The germline gives CDR1 SGHRS, CDR2 YFSETQ. V lost 2 bases to trimming and J lost 2 bases, with 11 bases between them. CDR3 nucleotides: TGCGCCAGCAGCTTAGGCCGAGACCCCTACGAGCAGTACTTC. It codes for CASSLGRDPYEQYF.

At least ten counts were recorded for this clonotype. The genes are TRBV30 and TRBJ1-1, with unresolved D. V lost 3 bases and J 5 bases, leaving 7 bases between the germline ends. The CDR3 extends over 11 amino acids. Germline CDR1 reads GTSNPN; CDR2 reads SVGIG (reference sequence). CDR3 residues: CAWRWETEAFF. As DNA, the CDR3 is TGTGCCTGGAGGTGGGAGACTGAAGCTTTCTTT. Full variable domain (missing parts from reference TRBV30 and TRBJ1-1): SQTIHQWPATLVQPVGSPLSLECTVEGTSNPNLYWYRQAAGRGLQLLFYSVGIGQISSEVPQNLSASRPQDRQFILSSKKLLLSDSGFYLCAWRWETEAFFGQGTRLTVV.

The chain uses TRBV21-1 and TRBJ2-1; the D segment call TRBD2 is taken from the table without a DNA check. TRBV21-1 is a pseudogene locus. The CDR3 consists of 17 residues. CDR3 loop: CASSKMFGLAPYNEQFF. The CDR3 DNA is TGTGCCAGCAGCAAAATGTTTGGGCTAGCGCCCTACAATGAGCAGTTCTTC.